The 16 T cell receptor beta chains in this list originate from one sample, sequenced in a study of CD8 T cells in ankylosing spondylitis. TCRdb reanalysed the 5' RACE reads using MiXCR and keeps one entry per CDR3 protein. The sample has approximately 220,000 distinct CDR3 sequences, 25% to 30% seen once. Sequencing was carried out using blood, either unsorted or a sorted T cell fraction (not recorded which). These receptors all stem from a male donor with ankylosing spondylitis or in good health (not recorded which).

This clonotype was observed at least ten times. The rearrangement links TRBV20-1 to TRBJ1-5, with D hard to call. Germline values: CDR1 DFQATT, CDR2 SNEGSKA (reference sequence). The CDR3 extends over 15 amino acids. With 2 bases removed from V and 1 base from J, the gap between germline ends came to 12 bases. In DNA form, the CDR3 reads TGCAGTGCTAGAACCCGGGGAATCAGCAATCAGCCCCAGCATTTT. The encoded protein is CSARTRGISNQPQHF.

The V and J genes are TRBV3-1 and TRBJ2-1; possibly TRBD2 for D (6 bases). The CDR3 sequence is 17 residues long. CDR1 and CDR2 (germline): LGHDT, YNNKEL (reference sequence). The V and J ends lost 0 bases and 10 bases respectively, with 22 bases between them. CDR3 residues: CASSQERGFMGLAEQFF. The CDR3 nucleotides are TGTGCCAGCAGCCAAGAAAGAGGGTTTATGGGTCTAGCGGAGCAGTTCTTC.

This clonotype was recorded a few times. This sequence joins TRBV29-1 and TRBJ2-7; D may be TRBD1 (5 bases). The CDR3 loop spans 11 amino acids. V shed 7 bases and J shed 6 bases, with 13 bases lying between them. CDR1 and CDR2 from the germline V gene are SQVTM and ANQGSEA. CDR3 sequence reads: CSGGRVGEQYF. The CDR3 region has the DNA TGCAGCGGCGGCAGGGTCGGCGAGCAGTACTTC.

Ten or more counts support this clonotype. The chain links TRBV10-3 to TRBJ1-2; D is perhaps TRBD1 (5 bases). V was trimmed by 6 bases and J by 5 bases, leaving 10 bases between them. Germline CDR1 is ENHRY and CDR2 is SYGVKD. CDR3 length: 12 residues. For the CDR3, the DNA is TGTGCCATCAGCGGGACTCCGTATGGCTACACCTTC. Its translation: CAISGTPYGYTF.

This chain uses TRBV14 with TRBJ2-2, with D uncertain. This CDR3 has 12 residues. Deletions cut 4 bases from V and 7 bases from J, with 7 bases between. CDR1 is SGHDN and CDR2 is FVKESK in the germline V gene. The DNA of the CDR3 is TGTGCCAGCAGCCTTGATTTCGGGGAGCTGTTTTTT. Amino acids: CASSLDFGELFF.

This clonotype was seen a few times. V usage is TRBV20-1 and J usage is TRBJ2-5; 9 bases agree with TRBD2. V lost 0 bases and J lost 4; bases outside the gene matches: 12. The CDR3 is made up of 17 amino acids. Germline CDR1 reads DFQATT; CDR2 reads SNEGSKA (reference sequence). Here the CDR3 DNA reads TGCAGTGCTAGAGATCTCCCTGTTAGCGGGAGTGGAGAGACCCAGTACTTC. It is translated as CSARDLPVSGSGETQYF.

This clonotype was seen ten or more times. V is TRBV20-1 and J is TRBJ2-3; D is perhaps TRBD1 (5 bases). CDR1 is DFQATT, CDR2 SNEGSKA, per germline (reference sequence). Trimming took off 0 bases at V and 3 bases at J, with 19 bases between the two ends. This CDR3 region has 17 residues. The CDR3 protein is CSAREVSSGARTDTQYF. The CDR3 coding sequence is TGCAGTGCTAGAGAGGTTTCGTCTGGGGCTCGGACAGATACGCAGTATTTT.

This clonotype has only a few counts. V and J are TRBV20-1 and TRBJ1-6, with D hard to call. CDR3 length equals 14 residues. V shed 4 bases and J shed 0 bases, with 7 bases lying between them. Germline V lookup: CDR1 DFQATT, CDR2 SNEGSKA (reference sequence). CDR3 residues: CSATESSYNSPLHF. The CDR3 region has the DNA TGCAGTGCTACCGAGAGCTCCTATAATTCACCCCTCCACTTT.

V usage is TRBV4-3 and J usage is TRBJ2-1, with D possibly being TRBD2 (5 bases). V was cut by 0 bases and J by 6 bases, with 15 bases left in between. There are 16 residues in the CDR3. The V gene's germline CDR1 is LGHNA and CDR2 YSLEER. CDR3: CASSQDLEDYGNEQFF. In DNA, the CDR3 is TGCGCCAGCAGCCAAGATCTGGAAGACTACGGCAATGAGCAGTTCTTC.

The rearrangement joins TRBV29-1 to TRBJ1-5; the match to TRBD1 covers 7 bases. Germline CDR1 reads SQVTM; CDR2 reads ANQGSEA. The CDR3 runs 17 residues. V was pared by 4 bases and J by 4 bases, with 16 bases of the junction left unmatched. The CDR3 region has the DNA TGCAGCGTTGGGGGGACTATCGGACAGGACGTTAATCAGCCCCAGCATTTT. It specifies CSVGGTIGQDVNQPQHF.

V gene TRBV29-1 combines with J gene TRBJ2-5; D is unclear. CDR3 size: 11 residues. With 6 bases removed from V and 6 bases from J, the gap between germline ends came to 11 bases. CDR1 and CDR2 (germline): SQVTM, ANQGSEA. CDR3 nucleotide sequence: TGCAGCGTGTACGCCACGCAGACCCAGTACTTC. The encoded protein is CSVYATQTQYF.

This clonotype was counted many times. This chain connects TRBV29-1 to TRBJ2-1, with 13 bases that match TRBD2. The CDR3 consists of 15 residues. Germline trimming cut 6 bases from V and 4 bases from J; bases unmatched to any gene: 6. Germline V gives CDR1 SQVTM, CDR2 ANQGSEA. CDR3: CSVRGTSGIYNEQFF. CDR3 DNA sequence: TGCAGCGTCCGGGGGACTAGCGGGATTTACAATGAGCAGTTCTTC.

This clonotype was detected ten times or more. V is TRBV20-1 and J is TRBJ2-5, with TRBD1 matching over 8 bases. The CDR3 contains 15 residues. Trimming cost V 5 bases and J 3 bases; bases outside gene matches: 11. Germline V gene data show CDR1 as DFQATT and CDR2 as SNEGSKA (reference sequence). This chain's CDR3 is CSAGQGAGMEETQYF. CDR3 nucleotides: TGCAGTGCTGGGCAGGGGGCCGGTATGGAAGAGACCCAGTACTTC.

This chain links TRBV20-1 with TRBJ2-7; D uncertain. The germline V and J ends were trimmed by 0 bases and 1 base, with 10 bases remaining between them. The CDR3 is 14 amino acids. Germline loops: CDR1 DFQATT, CDR2 SNEGSKA (reference sequence). CDR3 bases: TGCAGTGCTAGAGATCGACTCACGTCCTACGAGCAGTACTTC. Translation gives CSARDRLTSYEQYF.

The chain links TRBV20-1 to TRBJ1-6, with a possible D match to TRBD1 (6 bases). The V gene's germline CDR1 is DFQATT and CDR2 SNEGSKA (reference sequence). This CDR3 comprises 15 residues. V lost 0 bases to trimming and J lost 7 bases, with 13 bases between them. CDR3 amino acids: CSARDPQGPNSPLHF. The CDR3 DNA follows: TGCAGTGCTAGAGATCCCCAGGGGCCCAATTCACCCCTCCACTTT.

The genes are TRBV29-1 and TRBJ2-1; 14 nucleotides align to TRBD2. The CDR3 is 18 residues long. The germline V gene encodes CDR1 SQVTM and CDR2 ANQGSEA. The trim removed 6 bases at V and 5 bases at J, leaving 15 bases unmatched. The CDR3 loop reads CSVISGTSGSPFHNEQFF. The CDR3 region has the DNA TGCAGCGTCATTTCGGGGACTAGCGGGAGTCCGTTCCACAATGAGCAGTTCTTC.